This T cell receptor (beta chain) was sequenced during a study of CD8 T cells in ankylosing spondylitis. Findings of the study overall: In ankylosing spondylitis patients, matched synovial fluid reportedly showed significant enrichment of disease-linked clones.

This clonotype was detected ten times or more. Its matching antigen is unknown. TCRdb re-analysed the 5' RACE reads in MiXCR, keeping a single row per CDR3 protein. Found here are 150,000 to 200,000 distinct CDR3 sequences, 10% to 15% of them singletons; the top ten hold 9.5% to 11%. The receptor comes from a female donor with ankylosing spondylitis or in good health (not recorded which). Source material: blood, either unsorted or a sorted T cell fraction (not recorded which).

CDR3 sequence reads: CASSFIDSYNSPLHF. CDR3 bases: TGTGCCAGCAGCTTTATCGACTCCTATAATTCACCCCTCCACTTT. The chain uses TRBV11-2 and TRBJ1-6; D gene ambiguous. Germline assignment: CDR1 SGHAT and CDR2 FQNNGV. Trimming pared 3 bases from V and 0 bases from J, leaving 6 bases between. The CDR3 loop spans 15 amino acids. Full variable domain (missing parts from reference TRBV11-2 and TRBJ1-6): EAGVAQSPRYKIIEKRQSVAFWCNPISGHATLYWYQQILGQGPKLLIQFQNNGVVDDSQLPKDRFSAERLKGVDSTLKIQPAKLEDSAVYLCASSFIDSYNSPLHFGNGTRLTVT.